This passage covers 32 T cell receptor beta chains from one sample sequenced in a study. TCRdb used MiXCR to reprocess the RT-PCR reads, holding one entry per CDR3 protein. The sample has hundreds of thousands of distinct CDR3 sequences, 11% to 15% seen once; the top ten hold 3% to 4.5%. The source material was memory CD4+ T cells from blood. These receptor sequences come from a female donor in good health, serving as a healthy control.

This clonotype was observed at least ten times. V and J are TRBV5-1 and TRBJ2-1; 9 nucleotides align to TRBD1. There are 17 residues in the CDR3. The J segment lost 5 bases and the V segment lost 1 base, leaving 10 bases of the junction unmatched. From germline, CDR1 is SGHRS and CDR2 YFSETQ. CDR3 region: CASSLTGGRTGNNEQFF. In nucleotides, the CDR3 is TGCGCCAGCAGCTTGACAGGGGGCCGTACGGGGAACAATGAGCAGTTCTTC.

This clonotype was counted a few times. V is TRBV12-3 or TRBV12-4 and J is TRBJ2-7; 9 bases are a match to TRBD1. Germline trimming cut 6 bases from V and 2 bases from J; bases unmatched to any gene: 8. The CDR3 contains 15 residues. CDR3 coding DNA: TGTGCCAGCAGAAAACAGGGGGCCCTAACCTACGAGCAGTACTTC. This codes for CASRKQGALTYEQYF.

This clonotype was seen only a few times. The DNA of the CDR3 is TGTGCCATCAAAGGAGGACAGGGTGACAATCAGCCCCAGCATTTT. This translates into CAIKGGQGDNQPQHF. This chain connects TRBV10-3 to TRBJ1-5, with 8 bases aligning to TRBD1. The germline V gene has CDR1 ENHRY and CDR2 SYGVKD. V lost 7 bases, J lost 3 bases, and 8 bases stayed unmatched. CDR3 length equals 15 residues.

This clonotype was counted once. This sequence joins TRBV24-1 and TRBJ1-2; no clear D. The CDR3 runs 13 residues. Trimming took 4 bases from V and 3 from J, leaving 8 bases between them. Germline V lookup: CDR1 KGHDR, CDR2 SFDVKD. For the CDR3, the DNA is TGTGCCACCAGTGACATGTCGGACTATGGCTACACCTTC. Residues: CATSDMSDYGYTF.

This clonotype was found many times. The chain recombines TRBV20-1 with TRBJ2-5; D is tentatively TRBD1 or TRBD2 (5 bases each). Trimming stripped 5 bases from V and 5 bases from J, with 12 bases between. In germline, CDR1 is DFQATT, CDR2 SNEGSKA (reference sequence). CDR3 length: 12 amino acids. CDR3 residues: CSAGTRVETQYF. Here the CDR3 DNA reads TGCAGTGCTGGGACCCGAGTGGAGACCCAGTACTTC.

This clonotype was counted ten times or more. The chain uses TRBV10-3 and TRBJ1-6; perhaps TRBD1 as D (6 bases). Germline CDR1 is ENHRY and CDR2 is SYGVKD. V gave up 6 bases and J gave up 8 bases, with 23 bases separating them. CDR3 length: 17 residues. The DNA for the CDR3 is TGTGCCATCAGCGCGAGTCGGGGGGCAGGTGCGGATTCACCCCTCCACTTT. Protein sequence: CAISASRGAGADSPLHF.

The gene calls are TRBV20-1 and TRBJ2-1; 12 bases match TRBD2. The CDR3 spans 16 residues. With V trimmed by 1 base and J by 4 bases, 5 bases remained unmatched. Germline CDR1 DFQATT, CDR2 SNEGSKA (reference sequence). CDR3 loop: CSARGLAGEGYNEQFF. The CDR3 DNA is TGCAGTGCTAGAGGACTAGCGGGAGAGGGGTACAATGAGCAGTTCTTC.

This clonotype was seen more than once but under ten times. This sequence joins TRBV7-2 and TRBJ2-1; D gene ambiguous. CDR1 SGHTA and CDR2 FQGNSA come from the germline V gene. This CDR3 is 12 amino acids long. The germline V and J ends were trimmed by 5 bases and 6 bases, with 8 bases remaining between them. CDR3 loop: CASSQSFNEQFF. The CDR3, as DNA: TGTGCCAGCAGCCAATCGTTCAATGAGCAGTTCTTC.

About this clonotype itself: Sequence at one end of the junction differs from germline and may be a read error. The chain carries TRBV12-3 or TRBV12-4 and TRBJ1-1; 7 bases are shared with TRBD1. The CDR3 contains 12 residues. In DNA form, the CDR3 reads TGTGCCAGCAGTTTAGGCTTGGCAGGGGGGGACTTT. It yields the protein CASSLGLAGGDF.

This clonotype appeared a few times. This chain connects TRBV11-2 to TRBJ1-1; D uncertain. The CDR3 is 13 amino acids. The germline gives CDR1 SGHAT, CDR2 FQNNGV. The V end lost 1 base, the J end lost 8 bases, and 11 bases lay between the germline ends. CDR3 DNA: TGTGCCAGCAGCTTAGGCCCGGGGATCGAAGCTTTCTTT. Amino acid sequence: CASSLGPGIEAFF.

A few counts support this clonotype. V is TRBV10-3 and J is TRBJ1-3, with D hard to call. Germline lookup yields CDR1 ENHRY and CDR2 SYGVKD. The CDR3 is 14 amino acids. Trimming took off 6 bases at V and 0 bases at J, with 9 bases between the two ends. The CDR3 DNA follows: TGTGCCATCAGGAGGGAAAACTCTGGAAACACCATATATTTT. Translating gives CAIRRENSGNTIYF.

This clonotype appeared many times. This rearrangement joins TRBV12-5 to TRBJ1-1; no definite D call. Between the trimmed V and J ends, which lost 7 bases and 1 base, there was a span of 10 bases. Germline CDR1 and CDR2: LGHNT and FRNRAP. The CDR3 extends over 13 amino acids. CDR3 DNA sequence: TGTGCTAGTGCGGTACGGGAGAACACTGAAGCTTTCTTT. Amino acid sequence: CASAVRENTEAFF.

This clonotype was found many times. The V call is TRBV20-1, the J call TRBJ2-7; a weak D match, TRBD1 (6 bases). Deletions cut 6 bases from V and 2 bases from J, with 11 bases between. Germline CDR1 reads DFQATT; CDR2 reads SNEGSKA (reference sequence). CDR3 length: 12 residues. The CDR3 DNA sequence: TGCAGTGCGAACAGGGATCCCTACGAGCAGTACTTC. Translating gives CSANRDPYEQYF.

J is TRBJ1-2 and V is TRBV20-1; no clear D gene. Germline lookup yields CDR1 DFQATT and CDR2 SNEGSKA (reference sequence). Trimming pared 0 bases from V and 8 bases from J, leaving 7 bases between. The CDR3 totals 11 residues. DNA of the CDR3: TGCAGTGCTAGAGAGCCCCTCGGCTACACCTTC. Amino acids: CSAREPLGYTF.

This clonotype has only a few counts. The chain carries TRBV6-1 and TRBJ2-6, with TRBD1 as a possible D gene (6 bases). V dropped 1 base and J dropped 2 bases, with 12 bases sitting between them. This CDR3 region has 17 residues. The germline gives CDR1 MNHNS, CDR2 SASEGT. The CDR3 region has the DNA TGTGCCAGCAGTGAAGACAGGGAGTATGCTGGGGCCAACGTCCTGACTTTC. It codes for CASSEDREYAGANVLTF.

The chain links TRBV7-2 to TRBJ2-1; D call uncertain. The CDR3 has 15 residues. The germline V gene has CDR1 SGHTA and CDR2 FQGNSA. V dropped 0 bases and J dropped 0 bases, with 6 bases sitting between them. The CDR3, as DNA: TGTGCCAGCAGCTTAGCGCGTTACTCCTACAATGAGCAGTTCTTC. This encodes CASSLARYSYNEQFF.

The gene calls are TRBV27 and TRBJ1-2; tentative D call: TRBD1 (6 bases). The CDR3 length is 13 residues. Trimming pared 5 bases from V and 8 bases from J, leaving 15 bases between. Germline V gene data show CDR1 as MNHEY and CDR2 as SMNVEV (reference sequence). The CDR3 DNA reads as TGTGCCAGCAGTCAACCAGGGGTCGGCGGCTACACCTTC. This sequence encodes CASSQPGVGGYTF.

This clonotype was seen only a few times. This chain connects TRBV15 to TRBJ1-5; D is undetermined. Germline assignment: CDR1 LNHNV and CDR2 YYDKDF (reference sequence). V was shortened by 0 bases and J by 2 bases, with 5 bases between the two germline ends. The CDR3 totals 14 residues. The CDR3 loop is CATSRETRNQPQHF. Written as DNA, the CDR3 is TGTGCCACCAGCAGAGAGACTCGCAATCAGCCCCAGCATTTT.

This clonotype was recorded once. The V and J genes are TRBV28 and TRBJ2-7; D uncertain. This CDR3 contains 13 residues. Trimming took 8 bases from V and 0 from J, leaving 11 bases between them. Per the germline V gene, CDR1 is MDHEN and CDR2 is SYDVKM. CDR3 sequence: CASHPRGSYEQYF. CDR3 bases: TGTGCCAGCCATCCGCGAGGCTCCTACGAGCAGTACTTC. Full variable domain (outside the CDR3, taken from reference TRBV28 and TRBJ2-7): DVKVTQSSRYLVKRTGEKVFLECVQDMDHENMFWYRQDPGLGLRLIYFSYDVKMKEKGDIPEGYSVSREKKERFSLILESASTNQTSMYLCASHPRGSYEQYFGPGTRLTVT.

This clonotype came up many times. J is TRBJ1-4 and V is TRBV18, with unresolved D. This CDR3 has 15 amino acids. Germline V gene lookup returns CDR1 KGHSH and CDR2 LQKENI. Trimming took off 3 bases at V and 5 bases at J, with 13 bases between the two ends. CDR3 protein: CASSPRGGQNEKLFF. For the CDR3, the DNA is TGTGCCAGCTCACCGCGGGGAGGGCAAAATGAAAAACTGTTTTTT. Supplemented by reference TRBV18 and TRBJ1-4, the full variable domain reads NAGVMQNPRHLVRRRGQEARLRCSPMKGHSHVYWYRQLPEEGLKFMVYLQKENIIDESGMPKERFSAEFPKEGPSILRIQQVVRGDSAAYFCASSPRGGQNEKLFFGSGTQLSVL.

In its sample, this clonotype was seen a few times. The chain joins TRBV20-1 to TRBJ1-4, with D possibly being TRBD1 (6 bases). V lost 5 bases and J lost 8, with 12 bases in between. Germline lookup yields CDR1 DFQATT and CDR2 SNEGSKA (reference sequence). This CDR3 comprises 12 residues. Written as DNA, the CDR3 is TGCAGTGCTCAAGGGGGGATCGAAAAACTGTTTTTT. Its protein is CSAQGGIEKLFF.

This clonotype was counted many times. V usage is TRBV4-3 and J usage is TRBJ2-3; 7 bases align to TRBD2. V lost 0 bases to trimming and J lost 1 base; unmatched junction nucleotides: 1. Germline lookup yields CDR1 LGHNA and CDR2 YSLEER. The CDR3 extends over 15 amino acids. The chain's CDR3 is CASSQEGGGTDTQYF. CDR3 sequence (DNA): TGCGCCAGCAGCCAAGAGGGAGGGGGCACAGATACGCAGTATTTT.

This chain links TRBV27 with TRBJ1-6; D ambiguous. Trimming stripped 4 bases from V and 13 bases from J, with 14 bases between. The germline V gene encodes CDR1 MNHEY and CDR2 SMNVEV (reference sequence). The CDR3 covers 13 residues. The CDR3 DNA sequence: TGTGCCAGCAGTTGGAGCACCGGGGATCCCCTCCACTTT. Translating gives CASSWSTGDPLHF.

This clonotype was counted between two and nine times. The V call is TRBV6-5, the J call TRBJ2-7; possible D gene TRBD1, 5 bases. V lost 0 bases, J lost 2 bases, and 11 bases lay in between. The CDR3 is 15 residues long. Germline V gene lookup returns CDR1 MNHEY and CDR2 SVGAGI. The CDR3 here is CASSYSMTAPYEQYF. The CDR3 nucleotides read TGTGCCAGCAGTTACTCGATGACAGCCCCCTACGAGCAGTACTTC.

This clonotype was counted a few times. In DNA form, the CDR3 reads TGTGCCAGCTGGGGGGGACCTATCACCGGGGAGCTGTTTTTT. It yields the protein CASWGGPITGELFF. This chain joins TRBV7-2 and TRBJ2-2; 7 nucleotides line up with TRBD2. Germline CDR1 and CDR2: SGHTA and FQGNSA. The junction had 7 bases not matched to a gene; V was cut back by 8 bases and J by 4 bases. The CDR3 consists of 14 residues.

This clonotype was detected ten times or more. The chain couples TRBV29-1 to TRBJ2-7; 16 bases are a match to TRBD2. This CDR3 spans 15 amino acids. The ends lost 5 bases at V and 2 bases at J; junction bases unmatched: 3. Germline V lookup: CDR1 SQVTM, CDR2 ANQGSEA. CDR3 sequence (DNA): TGCAGCGTTTCCGGGACTAGCGGGAGGGCCTACGAGCAGTACTTC. Protein product: CSVSGTSGRAYEQYF.

V and J are TRBV28 and TRBJ2-7; TRBD2 matches at 7 bases. The V gene end was trimmed by 5 bases and the J gene end by 3 bases; junction bases not matched to a gene: 7. The CDR3 loop spans 14 amino acids. Germline loops: CDR1 MDHEN, CDR2 SYDVKM. The CDR3 coding sequence is TGTGCCAGCAGTCTAGGGACTAAATACTACGAGCAGTACTTC. Protein: CASSLGTKYYEQYF.

The V gene is TRBV10-3, the J gene TRBJ1-5; maybe TRBD1 (5 bases). Germline-derived CDR1 and CDR2 are ENHRY and SYGVKD. The V and J ends lost 0 bases and 7 bases respectively, with 16 bases between them. The CDR3 runs to 16 residues. The CDR3: CAISESAGYVWQPQHF. CDR3 bases: TGTGCCATCAGTGAGTCGGCAGGGTATGTATGGCAGCCCCAGCATTTT.

This clonotype occurred a few times. Written as DNA, the CDR3 is TGTGCCAGCAAAGCGATAAGGGAGGGTGAGCAGTTCTTC. Its protein product is CASKAIREGEQFF. The gene calls are TRBV6-2 or TRBV6-3 and TRBJ2-1; 7 nucleotides align to TRBD2. The CDR3 has 13 residues. V was clipped by 7 bases and J by 9 bases; unmatched bases: 9. Germline V gene lookup returns CDR1 MNHEY and CDR2 SVGEGT.

The chain employs TRBV21-1 and TRBJ2-1; the D segment call TRBD2 is taken from the table without a DNA check. TRBV21-1 is recorded as a pseudogene. CDR3 size: 16 residues. Written as DNA, the CDR3 is TGTGCCAGCAGCCCCAATAGCGAAGGGCCCTACAATGAGCAGTTCTTC. The encoded protein is CASSPNSEGPYNEQFF.

The V gene is TRBV20-1, the J gene TRBJ2-7, with 7 positions matching TRBD1. The CDR3 has 12 amino acids. Germline V CDR1 and CDR2: DFQATT, SNEGSKA (reference sequence). V dropped 6 bases and J dropped 3; count of bases not matched to a gene: 5. Here the CDR3 DNA reads TGCAGTGCCCCTAGGACAGGCTACGAGCAGTACTTC. This codes for CSAPRTGYEQYF.

In this sample, this clonotype turned up many times. The chain employs TRBV11-3 and TRBJ2-6, with 7 bases identical to TRBD1. Per the germline V gene, CDR1 is SGHNT and CDR2 is YENEEA. There are 16 residues in the CDR3. The J segment lost 0 bases and the V segment lost 1 base, leaving 0 bases of the junction unmatched. This CDR3 reads CASSLGTGSGANVLTF. The CDR3, as DNA: TGTGCCAGCAGCTTAGGGACAGGCTCTGGGGCCAACGTCCTGACTTTC. Filled out from reference TRBV11-3 and TRBJ2-6, the complete variable domain reads EAGVVQSPRYKIIEKKQPVAFWCNPISGHNTLYWYLQNLGQGPELLIRYENEEAVDDSQLPKDRFSAERLKGVDSTLKIQPAELGDSAVYLCASSLGTGSGANVLTFGAGSRLTVL.